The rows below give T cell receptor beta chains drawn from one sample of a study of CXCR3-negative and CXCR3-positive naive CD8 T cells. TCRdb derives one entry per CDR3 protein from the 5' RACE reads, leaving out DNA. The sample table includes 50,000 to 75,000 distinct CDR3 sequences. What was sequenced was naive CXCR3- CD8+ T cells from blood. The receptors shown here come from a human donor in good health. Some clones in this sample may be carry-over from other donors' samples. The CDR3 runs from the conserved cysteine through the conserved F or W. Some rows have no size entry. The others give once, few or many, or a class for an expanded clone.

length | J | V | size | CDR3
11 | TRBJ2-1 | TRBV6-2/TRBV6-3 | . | CASSYSNEQFF
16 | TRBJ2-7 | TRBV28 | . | CASSLSLVTASYEQYF
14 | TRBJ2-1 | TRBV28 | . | CASSLIQGEDEQFF
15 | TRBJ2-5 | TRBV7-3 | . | CASSLLGGGQETQYF
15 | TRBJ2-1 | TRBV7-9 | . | CASSVGQGLHNEQFF
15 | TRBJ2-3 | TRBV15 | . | CATSRDSANTDTQYF
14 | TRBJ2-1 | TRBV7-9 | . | CASSLPHNYNEQFF
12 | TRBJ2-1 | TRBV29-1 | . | CSVSGTYNEQFF
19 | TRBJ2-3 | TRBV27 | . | CASRNRGTGSESRTDTQYF
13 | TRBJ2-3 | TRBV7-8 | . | CASSLSDPDTQYF
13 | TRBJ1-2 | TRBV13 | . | CASSLISGFGYTF
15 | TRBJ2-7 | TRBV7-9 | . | CASSLDGTVSYEQYF
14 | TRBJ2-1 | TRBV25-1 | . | CASRGLAAYNEQFF
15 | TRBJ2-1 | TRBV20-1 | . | CSAGGDGSSYNEQFF
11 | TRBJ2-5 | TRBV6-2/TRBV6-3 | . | CASSVDRTQYF
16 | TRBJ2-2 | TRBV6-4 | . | CASSGSLEGNTGELFF
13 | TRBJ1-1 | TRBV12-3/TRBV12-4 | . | CASSQWLNTEAFF
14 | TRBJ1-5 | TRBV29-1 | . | CSVVAREDNQPQHF
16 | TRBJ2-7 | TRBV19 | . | CASSILGTSGSYEQYF
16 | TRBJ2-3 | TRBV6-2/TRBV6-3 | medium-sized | CASSRVRAQGADTQYF
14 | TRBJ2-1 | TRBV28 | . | CASCDRNSGHEQFF
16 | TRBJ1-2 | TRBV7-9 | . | CASSLVTLGPHYGYTF
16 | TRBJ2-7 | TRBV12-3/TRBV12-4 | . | CASSYYLAGGLYEQYF
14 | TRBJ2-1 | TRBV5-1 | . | CASSSTGGKNEQFF
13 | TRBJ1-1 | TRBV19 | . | CASRAGMNTEAFF
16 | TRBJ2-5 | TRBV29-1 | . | CSVEELADRDQETQYF
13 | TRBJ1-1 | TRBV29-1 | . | CSVDRGMNTEAFF
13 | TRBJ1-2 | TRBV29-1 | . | CSVGPQGFYGYTF
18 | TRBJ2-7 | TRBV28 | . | CASSFYAGALGRTYEQYF
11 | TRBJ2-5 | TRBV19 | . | CAPTEQETQYF
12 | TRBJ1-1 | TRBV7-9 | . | CASSPTGPEAFF
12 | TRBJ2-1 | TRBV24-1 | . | CATSDLPNEQFF
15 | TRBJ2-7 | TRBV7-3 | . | CASREPRDTSYEQYF
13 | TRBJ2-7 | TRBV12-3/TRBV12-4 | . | CASSFTGLGEQYF
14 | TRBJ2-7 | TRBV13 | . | CASSPGTENYEQYF
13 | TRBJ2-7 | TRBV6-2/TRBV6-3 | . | CASSYSPSYEQYF
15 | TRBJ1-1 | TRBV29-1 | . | CSVERGGQGGTEAFF
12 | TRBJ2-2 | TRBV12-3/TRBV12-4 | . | CASPGGTGELFF
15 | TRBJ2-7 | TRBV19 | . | CASSLTGQDNYEQYF
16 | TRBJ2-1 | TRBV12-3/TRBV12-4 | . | CASSLWTSGGAYEQFF
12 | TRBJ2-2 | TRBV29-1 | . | CSANRGTGELFF
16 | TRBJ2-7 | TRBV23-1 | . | CASSQSRSRGLHEQYF
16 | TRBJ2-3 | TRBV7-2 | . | CASSFVGGGGTDTQYF
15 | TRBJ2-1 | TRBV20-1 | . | CSAREVGQSYNEQFF
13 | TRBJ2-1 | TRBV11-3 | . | CASSMGLDKEQFF
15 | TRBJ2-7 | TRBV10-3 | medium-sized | CAISEQTGSGDEQYF
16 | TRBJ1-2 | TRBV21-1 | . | CASSTPRDGVPGGYTF
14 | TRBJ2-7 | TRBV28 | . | CASSLQIGLYEQYF
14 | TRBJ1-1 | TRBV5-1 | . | CASSPGLADTEAFF
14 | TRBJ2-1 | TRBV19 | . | CASRLPGGLNEQFF
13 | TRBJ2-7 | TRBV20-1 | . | CSARHPGSYEQYF
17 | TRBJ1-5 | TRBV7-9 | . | CASSLVPGQDEYQPQHF
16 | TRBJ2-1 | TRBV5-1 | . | CASSLASGSSYNELFF
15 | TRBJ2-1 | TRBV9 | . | CASSVGGGSYNEQFF
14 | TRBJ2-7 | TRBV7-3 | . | CASSSTGGADEQYF
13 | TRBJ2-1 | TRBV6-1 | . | CASNGGNYNEQFF
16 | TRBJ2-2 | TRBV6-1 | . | CASSERTGGVTGELFF
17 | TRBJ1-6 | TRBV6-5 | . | CASSLQMTLRDNSPLHF
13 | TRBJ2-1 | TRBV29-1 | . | CSVVSGLGMEQFF
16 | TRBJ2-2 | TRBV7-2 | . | CASSLVPGGNTGELFF